The 30 T cell receptor beta chains below all came from one sample that was sequenced in a study of blood T cell repertoires in COVID-19. Here immunoSEQ multiplex PCR was the method, and the copy in TCRdb shows in-frame clones only, minus some. In the table there are tens of thousands of clones, 80% of which are singletons. Sequencing was performed on peripheral blood. The receptors here all came from a woman older than 75 with acute or convalescent COVID-19.

CDR3 sequence: CATRDSKSSYEQYF. The CDR3 coding sequence is TGTGCCACCCGGGACTCCAAGAGCTCCTACGAGCAGTACTTC. The chain employs TRBV15 and TRBJ2-7; D may be TRBD2 (6 bases). Germline CDR1 LNHNV, CDR2 YYDKDF (reference sequence). The V end lost 8 bases, the J end lost 0 bases, and 14 bases lay between the germline ends. The CDR3 is 14 amino acids.

This clone was seen just once. The V and J genes are TRBV14 and TRBJ2-3; TRBD2 aligns across 9 bases. Germline V gene sequence: CDR1 SGHDN, CDR2 FVKESK. This CDR3 has 18 amino acids. J was trimmed by 0 bases and V by 1 base; bases with no gene match: 8. CDR3 in amino acids: CASSQGLISGGSTDTQYF. Written as DNA, the CDR3 is TGTGCCAGCAGCCAAGGCCTTATTAGCGGGGGAAGCACAGATACGCAGTATTTT.

This clone was counted at least ten times. The genes are TRBV30 and TRBJ2-3, with a tentative D call TRBD2 (5 bases). The CDR3 consists of 14 residues. V was trimmed by 4 bases and J by 0 bases, leaving 11 bases between them. Germline lookup yields CDR1 GTSNPN and CDR2 SVGIG (reference sequence). The CDR3 spells CAWNGGLSTDTQYF. In DNA, the CDR3 is TGTGCCTGGAATGGAGGTCTAAGCACAGATACGCAGTATTTT.

The chain is built from TRBV7-9 and TRBJ2-6, with 7 bases fitting TRBD1. The CDR3 spans 15 residues. Germline CDR1 and CDR2: SEHNR and FQNEAQ (reference sequence). J lost 2 bases, V lost 5 bases, and 3 bases had no gene match. Here the CDR3 reads CASSTTGAGANVLTF. CDR3 nucleotide sequence: TGTGCCAGCAGCACAACAGGGGCTGGGGCCAACGTCCTGACTTTC.

As regards this clone: At one end, the junction sequence differs from germline, possibly due to a read error. The chain links TRBV7-8 to TRBJ1-4, with a possible D match to TRBD1 (6 bases). This CDR3 has 16 amino acids. The germline V gene encodes CDR1 SGHVS and CDR2 FQNEAQ. The CDR3 sequence is CASSPRVDRPNEKVFF. Here the CDR3 DNA reads TGTGCCAGCAGCCCGAGGGTGGACAGACCTAATGAAAAAGTGTTTTTT. Combining the CDR3 with reference TRBV7-8 and TRBJ1-4 gives the whole variable domain GAGVSQSPRYKVAKRGQDVALRCDPISGHVSLFWYQQALGQGPEFLTYFQNEAQLDKSGLPSDRFFAERPEGSVSTLKIQRTQQEDSAVYLCASSPRVDRPNEKVFFGSGTQLSVL.

The chain links TRBV5-4 to TRBJ1-2; TRBD1 matches 10 bases. Germline CDR1 SGHNT, CDR2 YYREEE (reference sequence). This CDR3 contains 16 residues. J was trimmed by 6 bases and V by 3 bases; bases with no gene match: 11. The CDR3 here is CASSSYRDRGRDGYTF. Written as DNA, the CDR3 is TGTGCCAGCAGCTCGTACCGGGACAGGGGCCGGGATGGCTACACCTTC.

The chain recombines TRBV27 with TRBJ2-7; a weak D match, TRBD2 (7 bases). Per germline, CDR1 MNHEY and CDR2 SMNVEV (reference sequence). Trimming left V 5 bases short and J 10 bases short, with 27 bases between. This CDR3 has 16 residues. CDR3 sequence reads: CASSIRGGGVVGNQYF. The CDR3 region has the DNA TGTGCCAGCAGTATCAGGGGCGGGGGCGTAGTAGGCAATCAGTACTTC.

This clone appeared once. The rearrangement uses TRBV19 and TRBJ2-5; no clear D. V gave up 7 bases and J gave up 2 bases, with 17 bases separating them. This CDR3 contains 15 residues. Germline V CDR1 and CDR2: LNHDA, SQIVND (reference sequence). In DNA form, the CDR3 reads TGTGCCAGTATGCTCCGAGGAACACCTCAAGAGACCCAGTACTTC. It yields the protein CASMLRGTPQETQYF.

The chain joins TRBV5-1 to TRBJ2-2, with a possible D match to TRBD1 (5 bases). Germline CDR1 and CDR2: SGHRS and YFSETQ. The CDR3 spans 17 residues. V lost 0 bases to trimming and J lost 2 bases, with 14 bases between them. This CDR3 is CASSLGIAGSNTGELFF. CDR3 nucleotide sequence: TGCGCCAGCAGCTTGGGTATCGCAGGGTCCAACACCGGGGAGCTGTTTTTT.

The chain has TRBV19 and TRBJ2-2, with D possibly TRBD2 on 5 matching bases. CDR3 length equals 16 residues. Germline assignment: CDR1 LNHDA and CDR2 SQIVND (reference sequence). Trimming left V 7 bases short and J 7 bases short, with 22 bases between. CDR3 protein: CASKLSRGQVGGELFF. CDR3 bases: TGTGCCAGTAAATTGTCGCGAGGGCAGGTGGGCGGGGAGCTGTTTTTT.

The V call is TRBV7-9, the J call TRBJ1-4; 7 bases are a match to TRBD1. From germline, CDR1 is SEHNR and CDR2 FQNEAQ (reference sequence). The trim removed 5 bases at V and 7 bases at J, leaving 10 bases unmatched. The length of the CDR3 is 15 residues. CDR3 region: CASSPQRGRFEKLFF. The CDR3 DNA reads as TGTGCCAGCAGCCCTCAAAGGGGGCGGTTTGAAAAACTGTTTTTT.

This clone has only a few counts. The germline gene is not matched at one end of the junction; a read error may be the cause. The CDR3 loop reads CASRYFPQGEAFF. The CDR3 DNA reads as TGTGCCAGCAGATACTTTCCTCAGGGCGAAGCTTTCTTT. The genes are TRBV6-5 and TRBJ1-1, with D tentatively TRBD1 (5 bases). Germline V gene lookup returns CDR1 MNHEY and CDR2 SVGAGI. This CDR3 contains 13 residues.

This clone was counted between two and nine times. This chain uses TRBV7-9 with TRBJ2-3, with TRBD1 as a possible D gene (7 bases). This CDR3 is 16 amino acids long. V was cut by 3 bases and J by 3 bases, with 16 bases left in between. Looked up from germline, CDR1 is SEHNR and CDR2 is FQNEAQ (reference sequence). The CDR3: CASSFRGQGVTDTQYF. CDR3 in DNA: TGTGCCAGCAGCTTCCGGGGGCAGGGGGTAACAGATACGCAGTATTTT.

In its sample, this clone was seen once. This chain uses TRBV12-3 or TRBV12-4 with TRBJ1-2, with a possible D match to TRBD1 (5 bases). V lost 5 bases and J lost 4, with 11 bases in between. This CDR3 contains 13 residues. As DNA, the CDR3 is TGTGCCAGCAGTGCACCGGGACTCTATGGCTACACCTTC. It is translated as CASSAPGLYGYTF.

The J gene is TRBJ2-7, the V gene TRBV5-6; D is uncertain. Germline V gene sequence: CDR1 SGHDT, CDR2 YYEEEE. This CDR3 has 14 residues. V gave up 0 bases and J gave up 2 bases, with 9 bases separating them. The CDR3 region is CASSLGNPTYEQYF. DNA for the CDR3: TGTGCCAGCAGCTTGGGCAACCCTACCTACGAGCAGTACTTC.

This chain joins TRBV5-1 and TRBJ1-1; TRBD1 is a possible D gene (5 bases). The V and J ends lost 3 bases and 0 bases respectively, with 12 bases between them. The length of the CDR3 is 15 residues. Germline V gene sequence: CDR1 SGHRS, CDR2 YFSETQ. The CDR3 DNA reads as TGCGCCAGCAGCTCTTTGGGGCCAGTGAACACTGAAGCTTTCTTT. It is translated as CASSSLGPVNTEAFF.

The chain carries TRBV6-5 and TRBJ1-2; TRBD1 agrees at 10 bases. The CDR3 contains 16 residues. CDR1 and CDR2 from the germline V gene are MNHEY and SVGAGI. The J segment lost 7 bases and the V segment lost 0 bases, leaving 8 bases of the junction unmatched. CDR3 loop: CASSYSTGQGLGGYTF. CDR3 bases: TGTGCCAGCAGTTACTCGACGGGACAGGGGCTGGGTGGCTACACCTTC.

The chain uses TRBV29-1 and TRBJ1-2, with no clear D. The CDR3 spans 12 residues. Trimming removed 4 bases from V and 4 bases from J, with 10 bases in between. Looked up from germline, CDR1 is SQVTM and CDR2 is ANQGSEA. The CDR3 reads CSVVRGSYGYTF. CDR3 bases: TGCAGCGTTGTTCGGGGTAGCTATGGCTACACCTTC.

This clone was counted ten times or more. The chain links TRBV5-6 to TRBJ1-1, with TRBD1 identical over 7 bases. The germline CDR1 and CDR2 sequences are SGHDT and YYEEEE. This CDR3 spans 13 amino acids. Germline trimming cut 0 bases from V and 6 bases from J; bases unmatched to any gene: 2. The CDR3: CASSLAGQSEAFF. CDR3 in DNA: TGTGCCAGCAGCTTGGCGGGACAGTCTGAAGCTTTCTTT. Full variable domain (rest looked up from reference TRBV5-6 and TRBJ1-1): DAGVTQSPTHLIKTRGQQVTLRCSPKSGHDTVSWYQQALGQGPQFIFQYYEEEERQRGNFPDRFSGHQFPNYSSELNVNALLLGDSALYLCASSLAGQSEAFFGQGTRLTVV.

This sequence joins TRBV7-2 and TRBJ1-2; 8 bases agree with TRBD1. The V and J ends lost 6 bases and 5 bases, in that order; junction bases with no gene match: 8. This CDR3 spans 14 amino acids. Germline V gene sequence: CDR1 SGHTA, CDR2 FQGNSA. The DNA for the CDR3 is TGTGCCAGCAGAACCGGGACAGGAACTTATGGCTACACCTTC. Its translation is CASRTGTGTYGYTF.

The rearrangement uses TRBV7-9 and TRBJ2-2; 8 bases are a match to TRBD1. The V and J ends lost 1 base and 4 bases, in that order; junction bases with no gene match: 14. The CDR3 has 19 residues. CDR1 is SEHNR and CDR2 is FQNEAQ in the germline V gene (reference sequence). CDR3 loop: CASSLGYVRGRGSTGELFF. Written as DNA, the CDR3 is TGTGCCAGCAGCTTAGGTTACGTCAGGGGGCGTGGTAGCACCGGGGAGCTGTTTTTT.

This clone was seen a single time. The chain has TRBV25-1 and TRBJ2-4, with 9 bases aligning to TRBD2. Germline assignment: CDR1 MGHDK and CDR2 SYGVNS. V trimming: 3 bases; J trimming: 4 bases; junction bases outside the gene matches: 4. This CDR3 region has 15 residues. The CDR3 is CASSDSGSGKNIQYF. CDR3 bases: TGTGCCAGCAGTGATAGCGGGAGTGGTAAAAACATTCAGTACTTC.

The rearrangement uses TRBV24-1 and TRBJ2-5; 7 bases fit TRBD1. CDR3 length: 16 residues. V trimming: 4 bases; J trimming: 4 bases; junction bases outside the gene matches: 11. Germline lookup yields CDR1 KGHDR and CDR2 SFDVKD. CDR3 protein: CATSDSTQGQPETQYF. The CDR3 nucleotides are TGTGCCACCAGTGACTCGACCCAGGGACAGCCAGAGACCCAGTACTTC.

This sequence joins TRBV19 and TRBJ2-2; D not resolved. V shed 7 bases and J shed 8 bases, with 20 bases lying between them. In germline, CDR1 is LNHDA, CDR2 SQIVND (reference sequence). The CDR3 is made up of 15 amino acids. CDR3 loop: CASTPMNLAWGELFF. CDR3 bases: TGTGCCAGTACCCCCATGAATCTCGCGTGGGGGGAGCTGTTTTTT.

The rearrangement joins TRBV18 to TRBJ1-4; the D is unclear. Trimming removed 1 base at V and 7 bases at J, with 16 bases between. This CDR3 has 16 amino acids. Germline V gives CDR1 KGHSH, CDR2 LQKENI. CDR3 sequence: CASSPRSRRAFEKLFF. CDR3 in DNA: TGTGCCAGCTCACCACGGAGTAGGCGGGCTTTTGAAAAACTGTTTTTT.

CDR3 DNA sequence: TGTGCCAGTAGCCCCTCGATCCTCCTAAGCTCCTATAATTCACCCCTCCACTTT. This encodes CASSPSILLSSYNSPLHF. J is TRBJ1-6 and V is TRBV19; the D is unclear. Germline V lookup: CDR1 LNHDA, CDR2 SQIVND (reference sequence). This CDR3 contains 18 residues. V lost 6 bases and J 0 bases, leaving 18 bases between the germline ends.

In this sample, this clone turned up a few times. The chain carries TRBV6-4 and TRBJ2-1; 12 nucleotides line up with TRBD2. After removal of 1 base from V and 7 bases from J, the junction contained 5 bases not matched to a gene. The CDR3 covers 16 residues. Germline CDR1 reads MRHNA; CDR2 reads SNTAGT. The CDR3 sequence is CASSDYALAGGNEQFF. The CDR3, as DNA: TGTGCCAGCAGTGACTATGCACTAGCGGGAGGTAATGAGCAGTTCTTC.

The chain uses TRBV19 and TRBJ2-7, with a weak D call TRBD1 (5 bases). Trimming removed 1 base from V and 0 bases from J, with 13 bases in between. This CDR3 has 16 amino acids. Germline V gives CDR1 LNHDA, CDR2 SQIVND (reference sequence). This CDR3 is CASSIGTGEISYEQYF. CDR3 sequence (DNA): TGTGCCAGTAGTATAGGTACAGGTGAAATCTCCTACGAGCAGTACTTC. Complete variable domain (other parts from reference TRBV19 and TRBJ2-7): DGGITQSPKYLFRKEGQNVTLSCEQNLNHDAMYWYRQDPGQGLRLIYYSQIVNDFQKGDIAEGYSVSREKKESFPLTVTSAQKNPTAFYLCASSIGTGEISYEQYFGPGTRLTVT.

This clone was found once. The V and J genes are TRBV2 and TRBJ2-1; 7 positions match TRBD1. CDR1 is SNHLY, CDR2 FYNNEI, per germline. The CDR3 is 17 residues long. Unmatched junction bases numbered 20, after V lost 8 bases and J lost 7 bases. Here the CDR3 reads CASAWVEGANFGNEQFF. In DNA form, the CDR3 reads TGTGCCAGCGCTTGGGTTGAGGGGGCCAATTTTGGGAATGAGCAGTTCTTC.

This sequence joins TRBV2 and TRBJ1-2; 9 bases align to TRBD1. V lost 6 bases to trimming and J lost 4 bases; unmatched junction nucleotides: 6. The CDR3 length is 14 residues. Germline CDR1 reads SNHLY; CDR2 reads FYNNEI. CDR3 nucleotides: TGTGCCAGCAGGGCCGACAGGGGGTCCTATGGCTACACCTTC. Translating it yields CASRADRGSYGYTF.